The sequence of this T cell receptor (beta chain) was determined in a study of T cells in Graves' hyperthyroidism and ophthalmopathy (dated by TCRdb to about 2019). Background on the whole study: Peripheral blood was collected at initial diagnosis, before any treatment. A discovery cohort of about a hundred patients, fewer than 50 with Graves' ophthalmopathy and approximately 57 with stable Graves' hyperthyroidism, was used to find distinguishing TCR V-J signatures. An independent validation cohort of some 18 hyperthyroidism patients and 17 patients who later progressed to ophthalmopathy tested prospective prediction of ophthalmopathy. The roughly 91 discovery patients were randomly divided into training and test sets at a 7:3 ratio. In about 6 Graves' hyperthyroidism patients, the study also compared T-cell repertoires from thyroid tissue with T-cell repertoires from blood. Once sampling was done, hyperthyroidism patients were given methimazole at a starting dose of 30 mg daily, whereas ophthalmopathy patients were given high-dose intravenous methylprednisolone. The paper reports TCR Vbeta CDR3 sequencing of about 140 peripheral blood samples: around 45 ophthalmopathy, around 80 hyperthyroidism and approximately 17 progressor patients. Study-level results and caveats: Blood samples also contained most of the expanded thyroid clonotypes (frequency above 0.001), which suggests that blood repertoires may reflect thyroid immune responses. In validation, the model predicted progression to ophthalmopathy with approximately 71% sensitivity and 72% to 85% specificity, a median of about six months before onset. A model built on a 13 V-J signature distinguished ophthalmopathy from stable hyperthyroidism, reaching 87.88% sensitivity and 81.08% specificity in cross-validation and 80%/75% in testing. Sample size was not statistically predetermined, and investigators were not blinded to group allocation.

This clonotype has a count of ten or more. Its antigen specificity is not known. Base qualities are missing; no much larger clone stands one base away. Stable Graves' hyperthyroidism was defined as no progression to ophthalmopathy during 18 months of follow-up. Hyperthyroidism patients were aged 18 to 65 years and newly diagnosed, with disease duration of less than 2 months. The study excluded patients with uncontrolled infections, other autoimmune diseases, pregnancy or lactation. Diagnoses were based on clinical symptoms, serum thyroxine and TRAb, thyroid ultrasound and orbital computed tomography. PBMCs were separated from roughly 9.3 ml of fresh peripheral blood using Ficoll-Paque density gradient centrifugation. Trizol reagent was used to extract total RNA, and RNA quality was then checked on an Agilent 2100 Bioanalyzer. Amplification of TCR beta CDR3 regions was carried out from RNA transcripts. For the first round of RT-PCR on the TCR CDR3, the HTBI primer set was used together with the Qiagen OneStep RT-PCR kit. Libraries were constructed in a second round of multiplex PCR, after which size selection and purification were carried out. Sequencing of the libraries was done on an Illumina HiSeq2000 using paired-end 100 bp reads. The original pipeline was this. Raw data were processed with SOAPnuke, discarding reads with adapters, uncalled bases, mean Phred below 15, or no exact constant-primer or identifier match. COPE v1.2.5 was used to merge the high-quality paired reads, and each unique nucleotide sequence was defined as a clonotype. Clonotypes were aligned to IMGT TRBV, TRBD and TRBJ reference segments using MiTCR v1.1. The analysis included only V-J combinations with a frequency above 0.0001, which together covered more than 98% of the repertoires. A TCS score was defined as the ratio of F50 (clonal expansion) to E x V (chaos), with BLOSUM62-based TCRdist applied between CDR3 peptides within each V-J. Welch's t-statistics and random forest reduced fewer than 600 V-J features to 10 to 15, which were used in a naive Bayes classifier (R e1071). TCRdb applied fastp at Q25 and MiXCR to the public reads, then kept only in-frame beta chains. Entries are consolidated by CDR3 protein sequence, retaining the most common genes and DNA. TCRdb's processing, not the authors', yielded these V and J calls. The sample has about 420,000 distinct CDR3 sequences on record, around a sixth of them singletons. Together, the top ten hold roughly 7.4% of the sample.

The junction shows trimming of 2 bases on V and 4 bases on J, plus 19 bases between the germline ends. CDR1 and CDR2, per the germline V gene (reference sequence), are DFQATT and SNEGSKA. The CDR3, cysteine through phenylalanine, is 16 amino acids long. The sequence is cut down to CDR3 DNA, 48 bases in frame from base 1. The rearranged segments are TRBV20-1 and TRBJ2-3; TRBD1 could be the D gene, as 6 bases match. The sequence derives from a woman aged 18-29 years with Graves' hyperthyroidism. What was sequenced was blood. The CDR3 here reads CSARTRDGWGPDTQYF. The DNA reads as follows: TGCAGTGCTAGAACCCGGGACGGTTGGGGGCCAGATACGCAGTATTTT.